These T cell receptor beta chains were read from a single sample in a study of cytomegalovirus exposure and HLA in healthy donors. Produced via immunoSEQ multiplex PCR; TCRdb's table is partial and in-frame only. The sample has 150,000 to 200,000 clones; roughly 13% are singletons. Sequenced sample: PBMCs. The receptors were gathered from a man aged 50-60 years in good health and CMV-seropositive. Each CDR3 is given with its conserved first and last residue. The D gene is left open where the match is weak. Some rows have no size entry. The others give once, few or many, or a class for an expanded clone.

CDR3 protein	CDR3 DNA	J gene	V gene	D gene	clone size
CASSGDRGSGTQYF	TGTGCCAGCAGTGGGGACAGGGGGAGCGGTACGCAGTATTTT	TRBJ2-3	TRBV2	TRBD1	few
CASSSAVYNEQFF	TGTGCCAGCAGCTCAGCGGTCTACAATGAGCAGTTCTTC	TRBJ2-1	TRBV27	.	many
CASSAYGTGVGELFF	TGTGCCAGCAGCGCTTACGGGACAGGGGTCGGGGAGCTGTTTTTT	TRBJ2-2	TRBV9	TRBD1	.
CAWSGQGLLNQPQHF	TGTGCCTGGAGCGGACAGGGCCTCCTCAATCAGCCCCAGCATTTT	TRBJ1-5	TRBV30	TRBD1	few
CASSLAVSQETQYF	TGCGCCAGCAGCTTGGCCGTCAGTCAAGAGACCCAGTACTTC	TRBJ2-5	TRBV5-1	.	.
CASSQGSRATEAFF	TGCGCCAGCAGCCAAGGGTCGCGAGCCACTGAAGCTTTCTTT	TRBJ1-1	TRBV4-3	.	.
CASRSHQGPKNIQYF	TGTGCCAGCAGGTCACACCAGGGTCCCAAAAACATTCAGTACTTC	TRBJ2-4	TRBV2	.	.
CASSLPGQGGNQPQHF	TGTGCCAGCAGTTTACCTGGACAGGGGGGGAATCAGCCCCAGCATTTT	TRBJ1-5	TRBV28	TRBD1	few
CASAGGVAGELFF	TGTGCCAGCGCGGGGGGGGTAGCCGGGGAGCTGTTTTTT	TRBJ2-2	TRBV9	TRBD2	few
CASRGGSYGYTF	TGTGCCAGCAGAGGAGGAAGCTATGGCTACACCTTC	TRBJ1-2	TRBV28	.	few
CASRDSGVDTQYF	TGCGCCAGCAGAGACTCGGGGGTGGATACGCAGTATTTT	TRBJ2-3	TRBV10-2	.	.
CASSLYSPSANTIYF	TGTGCCAGCAGCCTCTACTCACCCTCTGCAAACACCATATATTTT	TRBJ1-3	TRBV13	.	.
CASSDRPERELFF	TGTGCCAGCAGTGACCGCCCCGAGCGGGAGCTGTTTTTT	TRBJ2-2	TRBV6-1	.	.
CASSEQGANQPQHF	TGCGCCAGCAGTGAACAGGGAGCAAATCAGCCCCAGCATTTT	TRBJ1-5	TRBV10-2	.	.
CSVDRPGTGSPGELFF	TGCAGCGTTGACCGTCCTGGGACAGGGTCGCCCGGGGAGCTGTTTTTT	TRBJ2-2	TRBV29-1	TRBD1	.
CASSLDRGSPDTQYF	TGTGCCAGCAGCTTGGATAGGGGATCCCCAGATACGCAGTATTTT	TRBJ2-3	TRBV5-4	.	.
CASSFLRAREQFF	TGTGCCAGCAGCTTCCTCAGGGCCCGGGAGCAGTTCTTC	TRBJ2-1	TRBV7-2	.	.
CASSQGLRGRTEAFF	TGCGCCAGCAGCCAAGGACTCAGGGGGCGGACTGAAGCTTTCTTT	TRBJ1-1	TRBV4-3	TRBD1	few
CASSAQGYGYTF	TGTGCCAGCAGCGCTCAGGGGTATGGCTACACCTTC	TRBJ1-2	TRBV7-2	.	.
CASSYLPGKTGNAIYF	TGTGCCAGCAGTTACCTTCCGGGGAAGACTGGAAACGCCATATATTTT	TRBJ1-3	TRBV6-5	.	.
CASSLMTGRMNTEAFF	TGTGCCAGCAGCTTGATGACTGGCCGTATGAACACTGAAGCTTTCTTT	TRBJ1-1	TRBV5-4	.	.
CASSQWTGEETQYF	TGTGCCAGCAGCCAGTGGACAGGGGAAGAGACCCAGTACTTC	TRBJ2-5	TRBV7-8	TRBD1	.
CASSYGTEAEAFF	TGTGCCAGCAGCTATGGGACAGAGGCTGAAGCTTTCTTT	TRBJ1-1	TRBV7-3	TRBD1	few
CSVPRGTGLADTQYF	TGCAGCGTCCCAAGGGGGACAGGGCTCGCAGATACGCAGTATTTT	TRBJ2-3	TRBV29-1	TRBD1	few
CASSQGDGRGNQPQHF	TGCGCCAGCAGCCAAGGGGATGGCAGGGGCAATCAGCCCCAGCATTTT	TRBJ1-5	TRBV4-3	.	.
CASRGSDSQGSDNQPQHF	TGCGCCAGCAGGGGGTCGGACAGCCAGGGGTCGGACAATCAGCCCCAGCATTTT	TRBJ1-5	TRBV10-1	.	few